This T cell receptor (beta chain) was obtained from a study of T cells after yellow fever vaccination. Regarding the study as a whole: Overlap between CD4 and CD8 compartments was detected for a small share of clonotypes. It was the secondary response that reached its peak faster, day 5 versus 15, but it was weaker. Abundant bulk-population clonotypes could contaminate the FACS-sorted repertoires.

Synthesis of TCR cDNA relied on 5'RACE template switching, which attached a universal primer site and UMIs. Via MiXCR, TCRdb re-called the 5' RACE reads, giving one row per CDR3 protein. The sample has around 200,000 distinct CDR3 sequences, around 10% seen once. This clonotype was observed many times. The antigen is unknown. This clonotype was sampled from a man between 18 and 35 years old who received the YFV17D yellow fever vaccine. Material: CD8+ T cells sorted from PBMCs, obtained 15 days after the yellow fever booster vaccination.

As DNA, the CDR3 is TGCAGCGTTGATGGGACTAGCGGAGAGACCCAGTACTTC. Its translation: CSVDGTSGETQYF. This rearrangement joins TRBV29-1 to TRBJ2-5; 11 bases are a match to TRBD2. The V gene's germline CDR1 is SQVTM and CDR2 ANQGSEA. The junction had 1 base not matched to a gene; V was cut back by 3 bases and J by 4 bases. The CDR3 is 13 residues long.